This TCR beta chain was retrieved from a study of blood T cell repertoires in COVID-19. Study at large: PBMCs, B-cell-depleted T cells, or T cells were the source of the cDNA or gDNA that made up the material.

In the authors' workflow: Amplifying reference gene primers gave estimates of nucleated cell counts. TCRdb's copy holds only in-frame clones and misses some; the assay was immunoSEQ multiplex PCR. V and J calls and clone size are copied from that table; D and trimming were computed from the DNA. The table has fewer than 700,000 clones, roughly 91% seen once. V lost 2 bases and J lost 3; bases outside the gene matches: 6. This CDR3 region has 15 residues. Germline V lookup: CDR1 LGHNA, CDR2 YNFKEQ. In Seattle, patients joined the study during active infection and were tracked longitudinally. The TCR was taken from a woman in her 50s with COVID-19, enrolled during active disease. The chain links TRBV4-2 to TRBJ2-7; 8 nucleotides agree with TRBD1. Source material: peripheral blood. The CDR3 DNA follows: TGTGCCAGCAGCCAACGCGACAGGGGACGCTACGAGCAGTACTTC. The encoded protein is CASSQRDRGRYEQYF.